This T cell receptor (beta chain) was captured in a study of Graves' ophthalmopathy and Graves' hyperthyroidism. The study's findings and limits: Blood also harbored most expanded thyroid clonotypes above 0.001 frequency. At around 65% sensitivity and approximately 78% specificity, the model predicted progression of the ophthalmopathy.

This clonotype was counted at least ten times. Antigen specificity is unknown. Thyroid ultrasound, orbital computed tomography, TRAb, serum thyroxine and clinical symptoms formed the basis of diagnosis. The source of the PBMCs was around 9 ml of fresh peripheral blood. The authors amplified TCR beta CDR3 regions, and they did so from RNA transcripts for repertoire sequencing. Second-round multiplex PCR came after a first-round RT-PCR that employed HTBI primers. Using its own MiXCR run on the multiplex PCR reads, TCRdb lists one record per CDR3 protein. Of about 220,000 distinct CDR3 sequences in the sample, 20% to 25% were seen once. What was sequenced was peripheral blood. The clonotype originates from a woman between 45 and 65 years old with Graves' ophthalmopathy.

The CDR3 is CASSYGGAGTGELFF. DNA of the CDR3: TGTGCCAGCAGTTATGGGGGAGCGGGCACCGGGGAGCTGTTTTTT. V gene TRBV6-2 or TRBV6-3 combines with J gene TRBJ2-2; tentative D call: TRBD2 (6 bases). The CDR3 sequence is 15 residues long. Germline CDR1 MNHEY, CDR2 SVGEGT. Trimming took off 3 bases at V and 4 bases at J, with 12 bases between the two ends.